A single sample is the source of the 5 T cell receptor beta chains below, sequenced in a study of T cells in Graves' hyperthyroidism and ophthalmopathy. Researchers took RNA transcripts and amplified the TCR beta CDR3 regions from them. The HTBI primer set drove a first-round RT-PCR of the TCR CDR3. TCRdb analysed the multiplex PCR reads with MiXCR anew, one entry per CDR3 protein. This table has about 380,000 distinct CDR3 sequences, around a sixth appearing once. The sample consisted of blood. The source of these receptors is a man between 18 and 35 years old with Graves' ophthalmopathy.

The chain employs TRBV4-1 and TRBJ1-1, with 11 bases lining up with TRBD1. V gave up 6 bases and J gave up 6 bases; unmatched junction bases: 6. CDR1 is MGHRA, CDR2 YSYEKL, per germline. This CDR3 has 14 residues. The CDR3 is CASSPGQGASEAFF. CDR3 sequence (DNA): TGCGCCAGCAGTCCCGGACAGGGGGCGTCTGAAGCTTTCTTT.

This clonotype has a count of ten or more. Here the CDR3 DNA reads TGTGCCAGCAGTGAGGGGGTTAACTATGGCTACACCTTC. Translation: CASSEGVNYGYTF. The chain links TRBV2 to TRBJ1-2; the D gene is possibly TRBD1 (5 bases). Between the trimmed V and J ends, which lost 3 bases and 1 base, there was a span of 6 bases. CDR3 size: 13 residues. Germline lookup yields CDR1 SNHLY and CDR2 FYNNEI.

At least ten counts were recorded for this clonotype. This rearrangement joins TRBV5-6 to TRBJ1-1; D gene unclear. Trimming shortened V by 0 bases and J by 3 bases, and 12 bases separated the two germline ends. The germline V gene encodes CDR1 SGHDT and CDR2 YYEEEE. This CDR3 contains 15 residues. The CDR3 DNA is TGTGCCAGCAGCTTGGTAGGCAGTCGTGACACTGAAGCTTTCTTT. It encodes CASSLVGSRDTEAFF.

There are many counts of this clonotype. V gene TRBV12-3 or TRBV12-4 combines with J gene TRBJ2-1; TRBD1 matches 9 bases. This CDR3 spans 11 amino acids. The J segment lost 15 bases and the V segment lost 4 bases, leaving 4 bases of the junction unmatched. The DNA of the CDR3 is TGTGCCAGCAGTTCGGGACAGGGAAGGTTCTTC. As protein: CASSSGQGRFF.

This clonotype showed up just a few times. One base away lies a much larger clone, so this may be a sequencing read error. CDR3 coding DNA: TGCGCCAGCAGCTTGGCCGCGGGGCAGACCACTGAAGCTTCCTTT. Its translation: CASSLAAGQTTEASF. The rearrangement joins TRBV5-1 to TRBJ1-1, with D possibly TRBD1 on 5 matching bases. The CDR3 has 15 residues. CDR1 and CDR2 from the germline V gene are SGHRS and YFSETQ.